The clone carrying this T cell receptor (beta chain) has a count of ten or more. Its antigen is unidentified. These data belong to a study of CD8 T cells in ankylosing spondylitis. Study results and caveats: Reports of some motif variants in reactive arthritis synovial fluid and blood predate this one. Characteristic of ankylosing spondylitis blood, it appeared, was a TCR beta motif comprising several highly homologous variants. Disease-linked clones reportedly showed significant enrichment in matched ankylosing spondylitis synovial fluid.

As the method for making TCR beta libraries, quantitative 5'-RACE with molecular barcodes was used. TCRdb used MiXCR to reprocess the 5' RACE reads, holding one entry per CDR3 protein. The sample holds about 23,000 distinct CDR3 sequences, roughly a sixth seen once. Trimming removed 10 bases from V and 6 bases from J; junction bases left unmatched: 12. The germline V gene has CDR1 MDHEN and CDR2 SYDVKM. The CDR3 contains 14 residues. This chain joins TRBV28 and TRBJ2-1, with TRBD2 matching over 7 bases. The material sequenced was blood. The clonotype originates from a male donor with ankylosing spondylitis or in good health (not recorded which). The CDR3 nucleotides read TGTGCCACCCTGTCGTCTAGCGGATTCAATGAGCAGTTCTTC. Its protein product is CATLSSSGFNEQFF.